This T cell receptor beta chain originates from a study of tissue T cells after allogeneic stem cell transplantation. Study-level points and caveats: Motif-based clustering found tissue-specific repertoire signatures shared across patients, though few clones were shared. TCR repertoires tracked anatomic similarity, regardless of disease or transplant status.

Documented time point: mouse harvest day 7 after allogeneic transplant. Tail vein injection delivered 10^7 T-cell-depleted bone marrow cells and 10^6 splenic CD5+ T cells. This mouse GVHD model was MHC-mismatched B6 to BALB/c, profiled day 7 or 14. With respect to this clone: The antigen remains unidentified. Germline and genes here are mouse. Sequencing ends 1 residue short of the CDR3 end; the germline J gene provides the rest.

V was pared by 4 bases and J by 7 bases, with 3 bases of the junction left unmatched. Germline CDR1 is SGHSN and CDR2 is HYEKVE. The CDR3 extends over 14 amino acids. Only in-frame clones appear in the TCRdb table, and some are missing; sequencing was by immunoSEQ multiplex PCR. The sample records roughly 5,400 clones, roughly 48% being singletons. The clonotype comes from a female BALB/c mouse given C57BL/6 T cells with graft-versus-host disease after an allogeneic hematopoietic cell transplant. The sequencing input was gut tissue. This chain links TRBV12-1 with TRBJ2-1; 13 bases line up with TRBD2. CDR3 amino acids: CASSPGLGGAEQFF. CDR3 bases read: TGTGCCAGCTCCCCGGGACTGGGGGGGGCTGAGCAGTTC.